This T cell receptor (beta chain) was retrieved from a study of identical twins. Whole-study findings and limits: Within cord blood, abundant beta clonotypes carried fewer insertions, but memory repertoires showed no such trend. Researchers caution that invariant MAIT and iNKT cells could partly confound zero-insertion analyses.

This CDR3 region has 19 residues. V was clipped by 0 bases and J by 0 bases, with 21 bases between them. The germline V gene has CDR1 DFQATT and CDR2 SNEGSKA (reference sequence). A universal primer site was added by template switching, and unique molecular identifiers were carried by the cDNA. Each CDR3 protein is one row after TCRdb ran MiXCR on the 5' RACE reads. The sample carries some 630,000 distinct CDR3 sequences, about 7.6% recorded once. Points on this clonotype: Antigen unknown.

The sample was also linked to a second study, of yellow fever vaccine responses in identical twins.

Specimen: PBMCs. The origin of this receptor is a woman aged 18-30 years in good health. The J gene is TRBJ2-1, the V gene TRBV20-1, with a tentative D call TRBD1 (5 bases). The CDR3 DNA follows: TGCAGTGCTAGAGATCCCCGCAGGGCCGGCCTGAGCTCCTACAATGAGCAGTTCTTC. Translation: CSARDPRRAGLSSYNEQFF.